Included here is one TCR beta chain sequence, with context. Antigen: not known. This sample was included in a study of response to subunit inactivated influenza vaccine. Study-level points and caveats: With each seasonal influenza vaccination, the authors suggested, few new T cells are recruited.

Germline CDR1 and CDR2: DFQATT and SNEGSKA (reference sequence). Trimming stripped 6 bases from V and 0 bases from J, with 11 bases between. The CDR3 runs to 13 residues. From the RT-PCR reads, TCRdb called clonotypes with MiXCR, one entry per CDR3 protein. Of 430,000 or so distinct CDR3 sequences in the sample, approximately 9.9% were seen once. The sample here was PBMCs from blood, taken about 40 days after vaccination. The chain uses TRBV20-1 and TRBJ1-1; D is unclear. This receptor was taken from a man aged 45-60 years who received an inactivated influenza vaccine. CDR3 residues: CSAKTDLNTEAFF. The CDR3 bases are TGCAGTGCCAAAACAGACCTGAACACTGAAGCTTTCTTT.